Following are 29 T cell receptor beta chains from one sample sequenced in a study of T-cell memory formation after mild COVID-19. TCRdb itself ran the 5' RACE reads through MiXCR, one entry per CDR3 protein. This table has 200,000 to 300,000 distinct CDR3 sequences, approximately 15% appearing once. Material: PBMCs or a T cell subset sorted from them (not recorded which). These TCRs come from an adult woman who had mild COVID-19 (a few samples of this study predate the infection). Cell type and time point are not known.

This rearrangement joins TRBV4-1 to TRBJ2-2; 11 bases line up with TRBD1. Germline trimming cut 3 bases from V and 0 bases from J; bases unmatched to any gene: 3. CDR3 length: 17 residues. Germline loops: CDR1 MGHRA, CDR2 YSYEKL. Here the CDR3 DNA reads TGCGCCAGCAGCCACGGACAGGGGGCGGCGAACACCGGGGAGCTGTTTTTT. Protein: CASSHGQGAANTGELFF.

This clonotype was counted only a few times. The chain employs TRBV10-3 and TRBJ2-7; 8 bases line up with TRBD1. Trimming removed 8 bases from V and 5 bases from J; junction bases left unmatched: 5. The CDR3 loop spans 12 amino acids. Per germline, CDR1 ENHRY and CDR2 SYGVKD. The CDR3 DNA reads as TGTGCCATCGGACAGGGTAGCCACGAGCAGTACTTC. Amino acids: CAIGQGSHEQYF.

A single count supports this clonotype. This sequence joins TRBV21-1 and TRBJ2-5; TRBD2 was called by the table and not checked on the DNA. TRBV21-1 is listed as a pseudogene. This CDR3 spans 17 amino acids. CDR3 sequence (DNA): TGTGCCAGCAGCAAAGTGGCGCTAGCGGGGGAACAAGAGACCCAGTACTTC. It is translated as CASSKVALAGEQETQYF.

This chain uses TRBV29-1 with TRBJ1-4, with 8 bases fitting TRBD1. CDR1 and CDR2 (germline): SQVTM, ANQGSEA. V gave up 4 bases and J gave up 2 bases; unmatched junction bases: 9. The CDR3 is 16 residues long. The CDR3 here is CSVGRQGATTNEKLFF. CDR3 nucleotides: TGCAGCGTTGGGAGGCAGGGGGCGACGACTAATGAAAAACTGTTTTTT.

V gene TRBV10-3 combines with J gene TRBJ2-7; 9 bases fit TRBD2. CDR1 is ENHRY and CDR2 is SYGVKD in the germline V gene. The junction had 9 bases not matched to a gene; V was cut back by 6 bases and J by 6 bases. The length of the CDR3 is 14 residues. For the CDR3, the DNA is TGTGCCATCAGCCCTAGCGGGATTTCGCTCGAGCAGTACTTC. This encodes CAISPSGISLEQYF.

This clonotype was counted only a few times. The chain links TRBV14 to TRBJ1-1; D is ambiguous. Trimming removed 1 base from V and 0 bases from J, with 3 bases in between. The germline CDR1 and CDR2 sequences are SGHDN and FVKESK. This CDR3 contains 13 residues. CDR3 sequence (DNA): TGTGCCAGCAGCCAAGTTGTGAACACTGAAGCTTTCTTT. It translates to CASSQVVNTEAFF.

This sequence joins TRBV7-9 and TRBJ1-4; 8 bases are shared with TRBD1. Germline V gives CDR1 SEHNR, CDR2 FQNEAQ (reference sequence). The CDR3 runs to 14 residues. V was pared by 5 bases and J by 7 bases, with 6 bases of the junction left unmatched. This CDR3 is CASSQGQAGEKLFF. CDR3 in DNA: TGTGCCAGCAGCCAGGGACAGGCGGGTGAAAAACTGTTTTTT. Using reference TRBV7-9 and TRBJ1-4 for the parts outside the CDR3, the full variable domain is DTGVSQNPRHKITKRGQNVTFRCDPISEHNRLYWYRQTLGQGPEFLTYFQNEAQLEKSRLLSDRFSAERPKGSFSTLEIQRTEQGDSAMYLCASSQGQAGEKLFFGSGTQLSVL.

This clonotype has a handful of counts. The rearrangement joins TRBV15 to TRBJ1-5, with D perhaps TRBD1 (5 bases). CDR3 length: 13 amino acids. CDR1 and CDR2 from the germline V gene are LNHNV and YYDKDF (reference sequence). Trimming shortened V by 8 bases and J by 7 bases, and 15 bases separated the two germline ends. CDR3 sequence: CATGDGRRQPQHF. DNA of the CDR3: TGTGCCACCGGGGACGGACGTCGACAGCCCCAGCATTTT.

The V and J genes are TRBV20-1 and TRBJ2-1; weak D call: TRBD1 (6 bases). In germline, CDR1 is DFQATT, CDR2 SNEGSKA (reference sequence). The CDR3 covers 15 residues. The V end was cut by 5 bases, the J end by 4 bases, with 18 bases between. CDR3 nucleotides: TGCAGTGCTCTTAATTTTGGGGGCACTTACAATGAGCAGTTCTTC. It specifies CSALNFGGTYNEQFF.

The chain recombines TRBV5-1 with TRBJ2-1; a possible D gene is TRBD2 (5 bases). Germline values: CDR1 SGHRS, CDR2 YFSETQ. Trimming removed 5 bases from V and 2 bases from J, with 11 bases in between. There are 14 residues in the CDR3. For the CDR3, the DNA is TGCGCCAGCAGTCCACCCGGGACCTACAATGAGCAGTTCTTC. It translates to CASSPPGTYNEQFF.

This clonotype was seen a few times. The chain carries TRBV6-5 and TRBJ1-1, with 8 bases lining up with TRBD1. Germline-derived CDR1 and CDR2 are MNHEY and SVGAGI. Trimming at V came to 6 bases and at J to 5 bases, leaving 8 bases not matched to a gene. The CDR3 loop spans 14 amino acids. This CDR3 is CASRTGVIGTEAFF. In DNA form, the CDR3 reads TGTGCCAGCAGGACAGGGGTAATTGGAACTGAAGCTTTCTTT.

The genes are TRBV29-1 and TRBJ2-5; 16 bases are shared with TRBD2. The CDR3 is made up of 15 amino acids. The J segment lost 5 bases and the V segment lost 6 bases, leaving 6 bases of the junction unmatched. CDR1 is SQVTM, CDR2 ANQGSEA, per germline. The CDR3 bases are TGCAGCGTCGGGACTAGCGGGAGGGCCGGCGAGACCCAGTACTTC. Its protein product is CSVGTSGRAGETQYF.

This clonotype was recorded at least ten times. The V and J genes are TRBV20-1 and TRBJ2-3; D might be TRBD2 (5 bases). Germline values: CDR1 DFQATT, CDR2 SNEGSKA (reference sequence). The CDR3 loop spans 13 amino acids. Between the trimmed V and J ends, which lost 8 bases and 4 bases, there was a span of 16 bases. This CDR3 is CSPRAPGADTQYF. The DNA of the CDR3 is TGCAGTCCCCGCGCTCCCGGGGCAGATACGCAGTATTTT.

As regards this clonotype: Germline is not matched at one junction end, which may reflect a read error. The J gene is TRBJ2-2, the V gene TRBV5-1; D perhaps matches TRBD2 (5 bases). The germline CDR1 and CDR2 sequences are SGHRS and YFSETQ. The CDR3 sequence is 13 residues long. This CDR3 reads CASTSGNPGELFF. The CDR3 DNA is TGCGCCAGCACCTCGGGGAACCCCGGGGAGCTGTTTTTT.

V and J are TRBV6-5 and TRBJ1-2, with D possibly being TRBD1 (6 bases). This CDR3 contains 16 residues. Trimming cost V 3 bases and J 8 bases, with 22 bases left between them. Germline CDR1 is MNHEY and CDR2 is SVGAGI. The CDR3 sequence: CASSYISRGRFGGYTF. In DNA form, the CDR3 reads TGTGCCAGCAGTTATATCTCCCGGGGGCGCTTTGGAGGCTACACCTTC.

This clonotype was counted only a few times. The chain combines TRBV5-1 with TRBJ2-3, with TRBD1 matching 8 bases. The germline CDR1 and CDR2 sequences are SGHRS and YFSETQ. The CDR3 contains 15 residues. The V segment lost 3 bases and the J segment 7 bases; nucleotides outside the gene matches: 10. The CDR3 is CASSSTGAVMNTQYF. In DNA, the CDR3 is TGCGCCAGCAGCTCGACAGGGGCCGTTATGAATACGCAGTATTTT. The variable domain in full, with the rest retrieved from reference TRBV5-1 and TRBJ2-3, is KAGVTQTPRYLIKTRGQQVTLSCSPISGHRSVSWYQQTPGQGLQFLFEYFSETQRNKGNFPGRFSGRQFSNSRSEMNVSTLELGDSALYLCASSSTGAVMNTQYFGPGTRLTVL.

This clonotype has a handful of counts. At one end, the junction sequence differs from germline, possibly due to a read error. The V call is TRBV7-7, the J call TRBJ2-7; TRBD1 matches at 10 bases. Germline loops: CDR1 SSHAT, CDR2 FNYEAQ (reference sequence). The length of the CDR3 is 19 residues. The CDR3 region has the DNA TGTGCTAGCAGCTTAGATGAGACAGGGGGCGCGGGAAATCAATGCGAGCAGTACTTC. Its protein product is CASSLDETGGAGNQCEQYF.

The table lists this clonotype with a few counts. The rearrangement joins TRBV20-1 to TRBJ1-5; D is unresolved. The CDR3 consists of 12 residues. Germline CDR1 DFQATT, CDR2 SNEGSKA (reference sequence). Between the trimmed V and J ends, which lost 6 bases and 0 bases, there was a span of 6 bases. The DNA for the CDR3 is TGCAGTGCCAGTAATAGCAATCAGCCCCAGCATTTT. Translation: CSASNSNQPQHF.

This clonotype was observed many times. The J gene is TRBJ2-1, the V gene TRBV12-3 or TRBV12-4, with no clear D. The V and J ends lost 3 bases and 12 bases respectively, with 9 bases between them. The CDR3 totals 11 residues. CDR3 coding DNA: TGTGCCAGCAGTTTGGATGAGCCGCAGTTCTTC. It encodes CASSLDEPQFF.

The V gene is TRBV14, the J gene TRBJ1-2, with D unclear. V dropped 1 base and J dropped 4 bases, with 13 bases sitting between them. This CDR3 contains 15 residues. CDR1 and CDR2 (germline): SGHDN, FVKESK. CDR3 nucleotides: TGTGCCAGCAGCCAAGGTGGGGTATACGGCTATGGCTACACCTTC. Encoded protein: CASSQGGVYGYGYTF. Full variable domain (remainder filled in from reference TRBV14 and TRBJ1-2): EAGVTQFPSHSVIEKGQTVTLRCDPISGHDNLYWYRRVMGKEIKFLLHFVKESKQDESGMPNNRFLAERTGGTYSTLKVQPAELEDSGVYFCASSQGGVYGYGYTFGSGTRLTVV.

This clonotype was seen only a few times. V and J are TRBV12-3 or TRBV12-4 and TRBJ2-3; 10 positions match TRBD1. With V trimmed by 4 bases and J by 4 bases, 5 bases remained unmatched. The CDR3 contains 15 residues. The CDR3, as DNA: TGTGCCAGCAGTTGGGGGACAGGGGAGTCAGATACGCAGTATTTT. It is translated as CASSWGTGESDTQYF.

This clonotype was seen a few times. The chain joins TRBV20-1 to TRBJ2-7; 8 nucleotides match TRBD1. V gave up 4 bases and J gave up 4 bases; unmatched junction bases: 9. Germline CDR1 and CDR2: DFQATT and SNEGSKA (reference sequence). The CDR3 has 14 amino acids. CDR3 sequence reads: CSAIPSQGVYEQYF. The CDR3 DNA reads TGCAGTGCTATCCCGTCACAGGGGGTTTACGAGCAGTACTTC.

This chain links TRBV4-3 with TRBJ1-3; 9 bases line up with TRBD1. The CDR3 consists of 15 residues. Per germline, CDR1 LGHNA and CDR2 YSLEER. The J segment lost 2 bases and the V segment lost 2 bases, leaving 1 base of the junction unmatched. This CDR3 reads CASSQRTGAGNTIYF. CDR3 sequence (DNA): TGCGCCAGCAGCCAAAGGACAGGGGCTGGAAACACCATATATTTT.

This clonotype was counted between two and nine times. This chain joins TRBV5-1 and TRBJ2-7; 11 bases align to TRBD1. CDR3 length equals 15 residues. After removal of 4 bases from V and 4 bases from J, the junction contained 7 bases not matched to a gene. CDR1 is SGHRS and CDR2 is YFSETQ in the germline V gene. CDR3 sequence: CASSLDGQGAYEQYF. The CDR3 DNA sequence: TGCGCCAGCAGCCTGGATGGACAGGGGGCATACGAGCAGTACTTC.

This clonotype has a handful of counts. The chain uses TRBV5-1 and TRBJ1-1, with 7 positions matching TRBD1. Germline V CDR1 and CDR2: SGHRS, YFSETQ. Trimming cost V 0 bases and J 0 bases; bases outside gene matches: 2. The CDR3 covers 15 residues. The CDR3 loop reads CASSLEGALNTEAFF. CDR3 nucleotides: TGCGCCAGCAGCTTGGAGGGGGCGCTGAACACTGAAGCTTTCTTT.

This chain uses TRBV6-1 with TRBJ2-3; D is possibly TRBD2 (5 bases). Germline V gives CDR1 MNHNS, CDR2 SASEGT. This CDR3 contains 14 residues. V shed 6 bases and J shed 1 base, with 11 bases lying between them. CDR3 DNA sequence: TGTGCCAGCAGCCCCGGAGGCCGCACAGATACGCAGTATTTT. It specifies CASSPGGRTDTQYF.

The chain joins TRBV5-1 to TRBJ1-6; the D is unclear. Germline CDR1 SGHRS, CDR2 YFSETQ. The CDR3 consists of 13 residues. Trimming removed 0 bases from V and 9 bases from J, with 7 bases in between. The DNA for the CDR3 is TGCGCCAGCAGCTTGGAAAAGGCTTCACCCCTCCACTTT. The encoded protein is CASSLEKASPLHF.

This clonotype has a handful of counts. The chain carries TRBV15 and TRBJ1-4, with D unclear. This CDR3 is built from 16 residues. Trimming removed 3 bases at V and 0 bases at J, with 11 bases between. Germline V gene data show CDR1 as LNHNV and CDR2 as YYDKDF (reference sequence). As DNA, the CDR3 is TGTGCCACCAGCAGGGATACAAGGGCAACTAATGAAAAACTGTTTTTT. Translated: CATSRDTRATNEKLFF.

This clonotype was seen a few times. The rearrangement joins TRBV20-1 to TRBJ2-5, with D unresolved. The V end was cut by 4 bases, the J end by 5 bases, with 8 bases between. CDR3 length: 11 residues. The germline V gene has CDR1 DFQATT and CDR2 SNEGSKA (reference sequence). This CDR3 is CSATQSETQYF. The CDR3 coding sequence is TGCAGTGCTACCCAGTCGGAGACCCAGTACTTC.